A selection of T cell receptor beta chains follows, all from one sample in a study of CD8+ T cells in alopecia areata. TCRdb's table, derived via immunoSEQ multiplex PCR, lists solely in-frame clones and lacks some. This table has 95,000 to 120,000 clones, approximately 59% appearing once. The sample comprised CD8+ T cells sorted from blood. These receptors originate from a human donor in good health. Both conserved end residues are part of each CDR3. The D gene is left open where the match is weak. The listing skips clone size in some rows; elsewhere it reads once, few, many or a size class.

clone_size j_call v_call d_call cdr3_nt cdr3_aa
few TRBJ2-7 TRBV5-6 - TGTGCCAGCAGCTTTGGAATCTCCTACGAGCAGTACTTC CASSFGISYEQYF
- TRBJ1-5 TRBV5-6 TRBD1 TGTGCCAGCAGCTTCGGACAGGGTCGTCAGCCCCAGCATTTT CASSFGQGRQPQHF
- TRBJ1-6 TRBV6-4 TRBD1 TGTGCCAGCAGTGACTCCCCAGGGGGAAATTCACCCCTCCACTTT CASSDSPGGNSPLHF
few TRBJ2-3 TRBV10-3 TRBD2 TGTGCCATCAGTGAGGGACTAGCGGGAAGTGCGGATACGCAGTATTTT CAISEGLAGSADTQYF
few TRBJ2-3 TRBV4-1 - TGCGCCAGCAGCCAAGCGATTGGGATCACAGATACGCAGTATTTT CASSQAIGITDTQYF
- TRBJ2-7 TRBV23-1 - TGCGCCAGCAGTCAATACGGGCGGAACAGCCCCTCCTACGAGCAGTACTTC CASSQYGRNSPSYEQYF
- TRBJ1-6 TRBV6-1 - TGTGCCAGCAGTGAAGTCGGACAGTCGATCTATAATTCACCCCTCCACTTT CASSEVGQSIYNSPLHF
- TRBJ1-2 TRBV15 TRBD1 TGTGCCACCAGCAGAGACTGGGACAGCATTAACTATGGCTACACCTTC CATSRDWDSINYGYTF
- TRBJ1-2 TRBV9 TRBD1 TGTGCCAGCAGCCCATGGACAGGGGACCTGGCTGGCTACACCTTC CASSPWTGDLAGYTF
- TRBJ2-2 TRBV30 - TGTGCCTGGAGCTTCTCCGGCGGGGAGCTGTTTTTT CAWSFSGGELFF
- TRBJ2-3 TRBV27 TRBD1 TGTGCCAGCAGTGCGACAGGGACAGATACGCAGTATTTT CASSATGTDTQYF
few TRBJ2-7 TRBV28 - TGTGCCAGCAGTTTATTCAGCGGGACAGCAAACTACGAGCAGTACTTC CASSLFSGTANYEQYF
- TRBJ2-2 TRBV6-4 - TGTGCCAGCTCCGCGGGCCAGGGGGAGGCTCGGGAGCTGTTTTTT CASSAGQGEARELFF
- TRBJ2-1 TRBV2 TRBD1 TGTGCCAGCAGTGAGGATACAGGGGAGTATTACAATGAGCAGTTCTTC CASSEDTGEYYNEQFF
- TRBJ2-7 TRBV27 TRBD1 TGTGCCAGCAGTTCAGGACAGGGACCCTACGAGCAGTACTTC CASSSGQGPYEQYF
- TRBJ2-7 TRBV28 TRBD2 TGTGCCAGCAGTTTTATACTAGCGGGGGCCACCTACGAGCAGTACTTC CASSFILAGATYEQYF
once TRBJ1-1 TRBV7-3 TRBD1 TGTGCCAGCAGCAAACATCCCCCAGGGGGATGGGACACTGAAGCTTTCTTT CASSKHPPGGWDTEAFF
- TRBJ2-3 TRBV13 - TGTGCCAGCAGCTCCGGACCTGCTCCTACGCAGTATTTT CASSSGPAPTQYF
- TRBJ2-3 TRBV7-2 - TGTGCCAGCAGCTTTAGTCAGACAGCCACTAGCACAGATACGCAGTATTTT CASSFSQTATSTDTQYF
- TRBJ2-7 TRBV29-1 - TGCAGCGTTGATGGGGGTGGGGTGAACGAGCAGTACTTC CSVDGGGVNEQYF
few TRBJ2-1 TRBV29-1 - TGCAGCGTAAACAGCAACAATGAGCAGTTCTTC CSVNSNNEQFF
- TRBJ1-6 TRBV7-8 - TGTGCCAGCAGCTTAGATCCCCGCCAGACATGGGATCTTAGTCCACCCCTCCACTTT CASSLDPRQTWDLSPPLHF
- TRBJ1-3 TRBV29-1 - TGCAGCATTGGTGTCCAAAACACCATATATTTT CSIGVQNTIYF
- TRBJ2-4 TRBV13 TRBD2 TGTGCCAGCAGCAACCGAGCGGGGGGAGCCAAAAACATTCAGTACTTC CASSNRAGGAKNIQYF